Each of the 23 T cell receptor beta chains below was sequenced from the same sample in a study of T cells in Graves' hyperthyroidism and ophthalmopathy. There were TCR beta CDR3 regions amplified from RNA transcripts. Using the HTBI primer set, a first-round RT-PCR was run on the TCR CDR3. TCRdb processed the multiplex PCR reads anew with MiXCR; each CDR3 protein has one entry. Counted here are a few hundred thousand distinct CDR3 sequences, about a sixth occurring once; the ten biggest clones make up roughly 18%. The sequenced sample consisted of blood. These receptors were collected from a woman between 18 and 29 years old with Graves' ophthalmopathy.

This chain uses TRBV5-1 with TRBJ2-7; D not resolved. The CDR3 spans 13 residues. The V gene's germline CDR1 is SGHRS and CDR2 YFSETQ. Trimming pared 0 bases from V and 7 bases from J, leaving 11 bases between. CDR3 sequence reads: CASSLGSYLEQYF. The CDR3, as DNA: TGCGCCAGCAGCTTGGGATCCTATCTGGAGCAGTACTTC.

This clonotype was recorded many times. This chain links TRBV6-6 with TRBJ2-5; the D gene is possibly TRBD1 (5 bases). Germline V CDR1 and CDR2: MNHNY, SVGAGI (reference sequence). Trimming removed 1 base at V and 2 bases at J, with 14 bases between. The CDR3 spans 16 residues. The CDR3 here is CASSYLAGHQQETQYF. CDR3 nucleotide sequence: TGTGCCAGCAGTTACTTGGCAGGGCATCAACAAGAGACCCAGTACTTC.

This clonotype has a count of ten or more. The CDR3 reads CSARDGKGDYGYTF. CDR3 bases: TGCAGTGCTAGAGATGGGAAGGGGGATTATGGCTACACCTTC. J is TRBJ1-2 and V is TRBV20-1; possibly TRBD1 for D (6 bases). V was cut by 0 bases and J by 5 bases, with 13 bases left in between. Germline values: CDR1 DFQATT, CDR2 SNEGSKA (reference sequence). The CDR3 contains 14 residues.

This clonotype was counted only a few times. The chain combines TRBV27 with TRBJ1-6, with D hard to call. Per the germline V gene, CDR1 is MNHEY and CDR2 is SMNVEV (reference sequence). This CDR3 comprises 15 residues. Trimming removed 5 bases at V and 1 base at J, with 9 bases between. The CDR3 reads CASSGEGSYNSPLHF. In DNA form, the CDR3 reads TGTGCCAGCAGTGGGGAGGGATCCTATAATTCACCCCTCCACTTT.

This clonotype was counted many times. CDR3 in DNA: TGTGCCAGCAGTGCGGCGGGAGCCTACGAGCAGTACTTC. Translated, it gives CASSAAGAYEQYF. The gene calls are TRBV2 and TRBJ2-7; TRBD2 matches 7 bases. This CDR3 is 13 amino acids long. The ends lost 4 bases at V and 2 bases at J; junction bases unmatched: 2. CDR1 and CDR2 (germline): SNHLY, FYNNEI.

This clonotype was seen ten or more times. The rearrangement links TRBV7-2 to TRBJ2-3; tentatively, D is TRBD2 (5 bases). This CDR3 spans 15 amino acids. Germline V CDR1 and CDR2: SGHTA, FQGNSA. With 4 bases removed from V and 4 bases from J, the gap between germline ends came to 15 bases. DNA for the CDR3: TGTGCCAGCAGCTCATCTGGAGGAACAGCAGATACGCAGTATTTT. The encoded protein is CASSSSGGTADTQYF. The variable domain in full, completed from reference TRBV7-2 and TRBJ2-3, reads GAGVSQSPSNKVTEKGKDVELRCDPISGHTALYWYRQSLGQGLEFLIYFQGNSAPDKSGLPSDRFSAERTGGSVSTLTIQRTQQEDSAVYLCASSSSGGTADTQYFGPGTRLTVL.

V is TRBV20-1 and J is TRBJ1-3, with 7 bases aligning to TRBD1. CDR3 length equals 15 residues. Trimming removed 1 base from V and 5 bases from J; junction bases left unmatched: 8. Germline CDR1 reads DFQATT; CDR2 reads SNEGSKA (reference sequence). Written as DNA, the CDR3 is TGCAGTGCTAGAGGAGGGGGGGACAGTAGAAACACCATATATTTT. Protein sequence: CSARGGGDSRNTIYF.

This clonotype has at least ten counts. The chain is built from TRBV29-1 and TRBJ2-5; either TRBD1 or TRBD2 may supply D (6 bases each). The CDR3 is 15 residues long. Trimming cost V 6 bases and J 5 bases, with 22 bases left between them. Germline CDR1 SQVTM, CDR2 ANQGSEA. CDR3: CSVPSSSQGRETQYF. DNA for the CDR3: TGCAGCGTACCGAGCAGTTCGCAGGGGAGGGAGACCCAGTACTTC.

This clonotype was counted ten times or more. One end of the junction does not line up with germline, which may come from a read error. The rearrangement links TRBV5-1 to TRBJ1-1; 10 bases match TRBD1. CDR1 and CDR2 (germline): SGHRS, YFSETQ. The CDR3 covers 15 residues. CDR3 protein: CASRVSDRGNAEAFF. The CDR3, as DNA: TGCGCCAGCAGGGTGTCGGACAGGGGGAACGCTGAAGCTTTCTTT.

Comment on this clonotype: Germline and junction disagree at one end, which may indicate a read error. The V and J genes are TRBV27 and TRBJ1-3, with D maybe TRBD1 (6 bases). CDR1 and CDR2 (germline): MNHEY, SMNVEV (reference sequence). This CDR3 comprises 14 residues. DNA of the CDR3: TGTGCCAGCAGTAACAGGGTCTTTGGAGACACCATATATTTT. It encodes CASSNRVFGDTIYF.

A note on this clonotype: One end of the junction is discordant with germline, which a read error may explain. The gene calls are TRBV7-7 and TRBJ2-7; D remains ambiguous. Germline V CDR1 and CDR2: SSHAT, FNYEAQ (reference sequence). The CDR3 totals 15 residues. The CDR3 DNA reads TGTGCTAGCAGCTTAGCCCCGGTACCGGGTAACGAGCAGTACTTC. Translating it yields CASSLAPVPGNEQYF.

This clonotype was counted ten times or more. The rearrangement uses TRBV28 and TRBJ2-5, with D possibly TRBD2 on 6 matching bases. Germline CDR1 MDHEN, CDR2 SYDVKM. Deletions cut 5 bases from V and 5 bases from J, with 15 bases between. The CDR3 is 14 amino acids. In DNA form, the CDR3 reads TGTGCCAGCAGTCCCCGACTAGGCAGGGAGACCCAGTACTTC. Translated: CASSPRLGRETQYF.

Regarding this clonotype: Germline is not matched at one junction end, which may reflect a read error. The CDR3 spells CASSYLLYNPPLHF. The CDR3 DNA sequence: TGTGCCAGCAGTTACCTACTGTATAATCCACCCCTCCACTTT. The gene calls are TRBV6-9 and TRBJ1-6; no clear D. The CDR3 has 14 residues. The germline V gene has CDR1 MNHGY and CDR2 SVAAGI.

This clonotype was seen ten or more times. This chain connects TRBV28 to TRBJ2-7; D ambiguous. V lost 3 bases, J lost 3 bases, and 12 bases lay in between. Germline V lookup: CDR1 MDHEN, CDR2 SYDVKM. This CDR3 has 14 residues. CDR3 nucleotides: TGTGCCAGCAGTTTTCTGTCCAGCGTCTACGAGCAGTACTTC. Encoded protein: CASSFLSSVYEQYF.

This clonotype was observed a handful of times. For the CDR3, the DNA is TGTGCCAGCAGTGGGAGGCCAGATATCGGTGAGCAGTTCTTC. Translated: CASSGRPDIGEQFF. The chain recombines TRBV12-3 or TRBV12-4 with TRBJ2-1, with a tentative D call TRBD2 (6 bases). The CDR3 contains 14 residues. Trimming left V 5 bases short and J 9 bases short, with 17 bases between.

This clonotype was counted only a few times. A read error may produce the germline difference seen at one junction end. V and J are TRBV7-7 and TRBJ2-5; D is perhaps TRBD2 (5 bases). The CDR3 consists of 15 residues. Germline-derived CDR1 and CDR2 are SSHAT and FNYEAQ (reference sequence). The DNA of the CDR3 is TGTGCTAGCAGCTTAGACTACAGTGGAATGACGACCCAGTACTTC. Protein product: CASSLDYSGMTTQYF.

This clonotype appeared many times. The V gene is TRBV30, the J gene TRBJ2-7; no clear D gene. V was shortened by 0 bases and J by 4 bases, with 7 bases between the two germline ends. Germline values: CDR1 GTSNPN, CDR2 SVGIG (reference sequence). The CDR3 extends over 12 amino acids. The CDR3 protein is CAWSVGFYEQYF. In nucleotides, the CDR3 is TGTGCCTGGAGTGTCGGGTTTTACGAGCAGTACTTC.

The table lists this clonotype with many counts. The chain employs TRBV18 and TRBJ2-1, with D uncertain. V lost 5 bases, J lost 7 bases, and 6 bases lay in between. This CDR3 is built from 11 residues. Per germline, CDR1 KGHSH and CDR2 LQKENI. The CDR3 DNA follows: TGTGCCAGCTCAACGGAGAATGAGCAGTTCTTC. Encoded protein: CASSTENEQFF.

This clonotype was counted many times. The chain carries TRBV10-3 and TRBJ1-5; D ambiguous. V lost 0 bases, J lost 3 bases, and 3 bases lay in between. The CDR3 has 13 residues. Germline lookup yields CDR1 ENHRY and CDR2 SYGVKD. CDR3 DNA sequence: TGTGCCATCAGTGAGTCTGCCAATCAGCCCCAGCATTTT. Translated: CAISESANQPQHF.

This clonotype was seen at least ten times. The genes are TRBV6-1 and TRBJ1-2; no clear D gene. The CDR3 has 11 residues. V gave up 6 bases and J gave up 8 bases, with 10 bases separating them. CDR1 is MNHNS and CDR2 is SASEGT in the germline V gene. CDR3 bases: TGTGCCAGCAGCCCCATGGTAGGCTACACCTTC. It yields the protein CASSPMVGYTF.

The table lists this clonotype with many counts. The chain couples TRBV20-1 to TRBJ1-1; unclear D gene. The CDR3 length is 13 residues. Germline V gives CDR1 DFQATT, CDR2 SNEGSKA (reference sequence). Trimming cost V 1 base and J 1 base, with 7 bases left between them. CDR3 nucleotides: TGCAGTGCTAGAGTTTCTGAGAACACTGAAGCTTTCTTT. This gives the protein CSARVSENTEAFF.

This clonotype was counted at least ten times. This sequence joins TRBV12-3 or TRBV12-4 and TRBJ2-1; D uncertain. The CDR3 consists of 14 residues. The ends were cut back, 3 bases at V and 9 bases at J, with 15 bases in the middle. The CDR3 region is CASSFWGSSGEQFF. DNA of the CDR3: TGTGCCAGCAGTTTTTGGGGATCCAGTGGTGAGCAGTTCTTC.

This chain connects TRBV5-4 to TRBJ1-2, with a tentative D call TRBD1 (5 bases). Germline V gene sequence: CDR1 SGHNT, CDR2 YYREEE (reference sequence). There are 14 residues in the CDR3. V lost 6 bases and J 3 bases, leaving 15 bases between the germline ends. The CDR3 protein is CASTSGSWDYGYTF. The CDR3, as DNA: TGTGCCAGCACATCAGGGTCGTGGGACTATGGCTACACCTTC.